This T cell receptor beta chain was profiled in a study of cytomegalovirus exposure and HLA in healthy donors. Whole-study findings and limits: Previous analysis showed most TCR beta V segments were productive about 87% or about 30% of the time. Association of a missense DCLRE1C variant with TCR beta V- and J-gene trimming was reported in a later analysis. A list of roughly 180 TCR beta chains associated with cytomegalovirus was given.

Remarks on this clone: Its antigen is as yet unknown.

Donors in the study were healthy people who gave bone marrow. Per the germline V gene, CDR1 is SGHTA and CDR2 is FQGNSA. The CDR3 runs 14 residues. V was shortened by 5 bases and J by 8 bases, with 13 bases between the two germline ends. This PCR relied on a set of 60 Vbeta primers and 13 Jbeta primers. Clones were read by immunoSEQ multiplex PCR, and TCRdb kept only the in-frame ones, dropping some. The table lists 210,000 or so clones, approximately 84% of them singletons. This sequence originates from a woman in her 40s in good health and CMV-seronegative. The specimen was PBMCs. The chain carries TRBV7-2 and TRBJ1-6; possibly TRBD1 for D (5 bases). The CDR3 bases are TGTGCCAGCAGCGGTCGGGGGGGGTATTCACCCCTCCACTTT. It yields the protein CASSGRGGYSPLHF.